One TCR beta chain is described in this entry. The sample belongs to a study of cytomegalovirus exposure and HLA in healthy donors. Amplification used 60 Vbeta primers and 13 Jbeta primers. Clones were sequenced by immunoSEQ multiplex PCR, and TCRdb holds only the in-frame ones, with some missing. The top ten clones hold about 1.4% of a sample with approximately 200,000 clones, approximately 83% of them seen once. The source material was PBMCs. The TCR comes from a girl aged 5-17 years in good health and CMV-seronegative.

The CDR3, as DNA: TGCGCCAGCAGTGAGCTCGGGACTAGCCCAAGGGCAGATACGCAGTATTTT. This translates into CASSELGTSPRADTQYF. The chain recombines TRBV10-1 with TRBJ2-3, with 9 bases fitting TRBD2. The germline gives CDR1 WNHNN, CDR2 SYGVQD (reference sequence). This CDR3 comprises 17 residues. The V segment lost 2 bases and the J segment 4 bases; nucleotides outside the gene matches: 10.